Listed below are T cell receptor beta chains from one sample, sequenced in a study of PD-L1 blockade in urothelial cancer. Produced via immunoSEQ multiplex PCR; TCRdb's table is partial and in-frame only. The sample has around 110,000 clones; approximately 90% are singletons. The specimen was PBMCs, collected around atezolizumab (anti-PD-L1) treatment. The origin of the receptors is a man in his sixties with urothelial cancer. The CDR3 runs from the conserved cysteine through the conserved F or W. Each record gives: J gene, V gene, clone size, D gene, CDR3 protein, CDR3 DNA. D genes are given only for firm matches. Clone sizes are given selectively: once, few, many, or a class where the clone is expanded.

J gene: TRBJ2-1; V gene: TRBV18; clone size: -; D gene: -; CDR3 protein: CASSPDSEQFF; CDR3 DNA: TGTGCCAGCTCACCGGACAGTGAGCAGTTCTTC
J gene: TRBJ1-1; V gene: TRBV9; clone size: -; D gene: TRBD1; CDR3 protein: CASSGQGRTEAFF; CDR3 DNA: TGTGCCAGCAGCGGACAGGGTCGGACTGAAGCTTTCTTT
J gene: TRBJ1-1; V gene: TRBV5-1; clone size: -; D gene: -; CDR3 protein: CASSLVPGVPEAFF; CDR3 DNA: TGCGCCAGCAGCTTGGTACCGGGGGTGCCTGAAGCTTTCTTT
J gene: TRBJ1-2; V gene: TRBV4-2; clone size: -; D gene: -; CDR3 protein: CASSEGSLFYGYTF; CDR3 DNA: TGTGCCAGCTCCGAGGGCAGCCTATTCTATGGCTACACCTTC
J gene: TRBJ2-5; V gene: TRBV2; clone size: -; D gene: -; CDR3 protein: CASPGVSTQETQYF; CDR3 DNA: TGTGCCAGCCCCGGAGTATCTACACAAGAGACCCAGTACTTC
J gene: TRBJ2-1; V gene: TRBV7-3; clone size: -; D gene: TRBD2; CDR3 protein: CASSAGLALYNEQFF; CDR3 DNA: TGTGCCAGCAGCGCAGGACTAGCGCTTTACAATGAGCAGTTCTTC
J gene: TRBJ1-3; V gene: TRBV27; clone size: -; D gene: -; CDR3 protein: CASSLQGAGNTIYF; CDR3 DNA: TGTGCCAGCAGTTTACAAGGGGCCGGAAACACCATATATTTT
J gene: TRBJ2-5; V gene: TRBV5-4; clone size: -; D gene: -; CDR3 protein: CASSLAQNQETQYF; CDR3 DNA: TGTGCCAGCAGCTTGGCCCAGAACCAAGAGACCCAGTACTTC
J gene: TRBJ1-1; V gene: TRBV6-5; clone size: once; D gene: -; CDR3 protein: CASSLRRGNTEAFF; CDR3 DNA: TGTGCCAGCAGCCTCCGACGGGGTAACACTGAAGCTTTCTTT
J gene: TRBJ2-7; V gene: TRBV7-6; clone size: -; D gene: -; CDR3 protein: CASSLGRGYEQYF; CDR3 DNA: TGTGCCAGCAGCTTAGGCAGGGGATACGAGCAGTACTTC
J gene: TRBJ1-1; V gene: TRBV28; clone size: once; D gene: -; CDR3 protein: CASSTAEAEAFF; CDR3 DNA: TGTGCCAGCAGTACGGCGGAGGCTGAAGCTTTCTTT
J gene: TRBJ2-7; V gene: TRBV29-1; clone size: -; D gene: -; CDR3 protein: CSVPPPGRGRNYEQYF; CDR3 DNA: TGCAGCGTTCCCCCGCCCGGGCGGGGTAGAAACTACGAGCAGTACTTC
J gene: TRBJ1-2; V gene: TRBV5-1; clone size: -; D gene: TRBD1; CDR3 protein: CASSLEQGASGYTF; CDR3 DNA: TGCGCCAGCAGCTTGGAACAGGGGGCGAGCGGCTACACCTTC
J gene: TRBJ2-3; V gene: TRBV5-1; clone size: -; D gene: -; CDR3 protein: CASSLQRTQGDTQYF; CDR3 DNA: TGCGCCAGCAGCTTGCAACGTACCCAGGGAGATACGCAGTATTTT
J gene: TRBJ2-5; V gene: TRBV10-2; clone size: -; D gene: TRBD2; CDR3 protein: CASSESRGGRETQYF; CDR3 DNA: TGCGCCAGCAGTGAGTCGCGGGGGGGCCGGGAGACCCAGTACTTC
J gene: TRBJ1-2; V gene: TRBV7-3; clone size: -; D gene: TRBD1; CDR3 protein: CASSPGQGALGGYTF; CDR3 DNA: TGTGCCAGCAGCCCCGGCCAGGGGGCGCTGGGTGGCTACACCTTC
J gene: TRBJ1-3; V gene: TRBV5-1; clone size: -; D gene: -; CDR3 protein: CASSLGGDNGNTIYF; CDR3 DNA: TGCGCCAGCAGCTTGGGAGGGGACAATGGAAACACCATATATTTT
J gene: TRBJ2-7; V gene: TRBV5-1; clone size: -; D gene: -; CDR3 protein: CASSSTTDSSYEQYF; CDR3 DNA: TGCGCCAGCAGCTCGACGACAGATTCCTCCTACGAGCAGTACTTC